Included here is one T cell receptor (beta chain) sequence, with context. Original methodology: Counts of nucleated cells, estimated from reference gene primer amplification, were obtained. Generated by immunoSEQ multiplex PCR, the TCRdb table keeps only in-frame clones and is missing some. The DNA gave D and trimming, while V, J and clone size come from that table. This table has approximately 140,000 clones, 86% appearing once. The CDR3 covers 15 residues. Germline CDR1 reads MGHRA; CDR2 reads YSYEKL. Trimming cost V 5 bases and J 5 bases, with 16 bases left between them. These data come from a study of blood T cell repertoires in COVID-19.

Sequencing used peripheral blood. The gene calls are TRBV4-1 and TRBJ2-1; perhaps TRBD2 as D (6 bases). This TCR was recovered from a man between 65 and 85 years old with acute or convalescent COVID-19. Here the CDR3 reads CASSLLAVLDNEQFF. In DNA form, the CDR3 reads TGCGCCAGCAGCTTACTAGCCGTTCTCGACAATGAGCAGTTCTTC.